This TCR beta chain was sequenced for a study of read filtering for tumor transcriptome and immune sequencing. V was pared by 4 bases and J by 10 bases, with 19 bases between. The CDR3 is made up of 13 amino acids. The germline CDR1 and CDR2 sequences are GTSNPN and SVGIG (reference sequence). From roughly 0.4 ug of RNA, a library with molecular barcoded alpha/delta and beta/gamma adaptors was made. Each CDR3 protein is one row after TCRdb ran MiXCR on the reads. This table has about 35,000 distinct CDR3 sequences, 13% to 15% appearing once. Ten or more counts support this clonotype. The chain has TRBV30 and TRBJ1-1; D possibly corresponds to TRBD1 (6 bases). The receptor was isolated from a donor at least 40 years old with multiple myeloma. Sample: a population of CD138-negative cells sorted from bone marrow. The CDR3 here is CAWIPRGLMVAFF. The CDR3 region has the DNA TGTGCCTGGATACCACGGGGGCTGATGGTAGCTTTCTTT.